The 15 T cell receptor beta chains below come from one sample, sequenced in a study of response to subunit inactivated influenza vaccine. A single record per CDR3 protein comes from TCRdb applying MiXCR to the RT-PCR reads. The sample holds about 540,000 distinct CDR3 sequences, under 30% seen once. Another study also made use of these data, one on T cells expressing NK-cell markers. That investigation notes: UMIs accompanied the 5'RACE template switching by which TCR beta cDNA was made.

This specimen was CD4+ T cells sorted from PBMCs, taken about 13 days after vaccination. The receptors stem from a man aged 50-59 years who received an inactivated influenza vaccine.

This clonotype was found many times. V is TRBV27 and J is TRBJ1-5; no definite D call. Germline V gives CDR1 MNHEY, CDR2 SMNVEV (reference sequence). V was clipped by 6 bases and J by 3 bases, with 12 bases between them. This CDR3 contains 14 residues. CDR3 sequence reads: CASRSAETNQPQHF. Written as DNA, the CDR3 is TGTGCCAGCAGGAGTGCGGAGACCAATCAGCCCCAGCATTTT.

The chain has TRBV29-1 and TRBJ2-1, with TRBD1 matching over 7 bases. In germline, CDR1 is SQVTM, CDR2 ANQGSEA. This CDR3 spans 11 amino acids. With V trimmed by 0 bases and J by 15 bases, 5 bases remained unmatched. For the CDR3, the DNA is TGCAGCGTTGAAGAACAGGGGATAGGGTTCTTC. This gives the protein CSVEEQGIGFF.

V is TRBV20-1 and J is TRBJ2-3, with a tentative D call TRBD2 (6 bases). Looked up from germline, CDR1 is DFQATT and CDR2 is SNEGSKA (reference sequence). The CDR3 spans 13 residues. V lost 6 bases and J 6 bases, leaving 16 bases between the germline ends. In nucleotides, the CDR3 is TGCAGTGCCGAACTAGCTGGAAGTGATACGCAGTATTTT. As protein: CSAELAGSDTQYF.

The CDR3 protein is CASRQDRGLFKDTQYF. CDR3 DNA: TGTGCCAGCAGACAAGACAGGGGGCTCTTTAAGGATACGCAGTATTTT. The V gene is TRBV12-3 or TRBV12-4, the J gene TRBJ2-3; TRBD1 aligns across 10 bases. This CDR3 has 16 amino acids. The V gene end was trimmed by 6 bases and the J gene end by 6 bases; junction bases not matched to a gene: 12.

This clonotype showed up many times. The chain carries TRBV7-3 and TRBJ2-5, with 10 positions matching TRBD1. Germline loops: CDR1 SGHTA, CDR2 FQGTGA. V dropped 2 bases and J dropped 8; count of bases not matched to a gene: 8. The CDR3 contains 15 residues. For the CDR3, the DNA is TGTGCCAGCAGCTTAGAGGGACAGGGGAAGAGAACCCAGTACTTC. This translates into CASSLEGQGKRTQYF.

This clonotype was found a few times. The gene calls are TRBV6-5 and TRBJ1-2, with 8 bases matching TRBD1. The V gene end was trimmed by 0 bases and the J gene end by 6 bases; junction bases not matched to a gene: 15. The CDR3 is made up of 18 amino acids. Germline V gene data show CDR1 as MNHEY and CDR2 as SVGAGI. The DNA for the CDR3 is TGTGCCAGCAGTTACTCGAAGCGGACAGGGAATACCGCGGATGGCTACACCTTC. It specifies CASSYSKRTGNTADGYTF.

This clonotype was seen more than once but under ten times. This chain uses TRBV7-9 with TRBJ2-3; 7 bases align to TRBD1. V was pared by 5 bases and J by 4 bases, with 12 bases of the junction left unmatched. In germline, CDR1 is SEHNR, CDR2 FQNEAQ (reference sequence). This CDR3 contains 16 residues. The CDR3 nucleotides read TGTGCCAGCAGCCGTCGTAGCCAGGGGGTCGCAGATACGCAGTATTTT. It yields the protein CASSRRSQGVADTQYF.

This clonotype was counted only a few times. The chain links TRBV5-1 to TRBJ2-1; 9 nucleotides agree with TRBD2. V shed 4 bases, J shed 1 base, and the junction held 6 bases outside the gene matches. From germline, CDR1 is SGHRS and CDR2 YFSETQ. The CDR3 has 16 residues. CDR3 sequence reads: CASSIVAGVSYNEQFF. CDR3 bases: TGCGCCAGCAGCATAGTAGCGGGAGTGTCCTACAATGAGCAGTTCTTC.

This clonotype has a count of ten or more. The rearrangement joins TRBV4-1 to TRBJ1-6, with D tentatively TRBD1 (6 bases). Trimming took 2 bases from V and 14 from J, leaving 22 bases between them. The CDR3 extends over 16 amino acids. Germline CDR1 is MGHRA and CDR2 is YSYEKL. The CDR3 spells CASSQRGHLRSEALHF. The CDR3 nucleotides read TGCGCCAGCAGCCAACGGGGACACCTGCGATCGGAGGCCCTCCACTTT.

The rearrangement joins TRBV5-1 to TRBJ2-3; 8 bases align to TRBD2. Germline values: CDR1 SGHRS, CDR2 YFSETQ. The trim removed 6 bases at V and 5 bases at J, leaving 11 bases unmatched. This CDR3 region has 15 residues. This CDR3 reads CASTTSGQEVDTQYF. The CDR3 DNA is TGCGCCAGCACCACTAGCGGCCAGGAGGTAGATACGCAGTATTTT.

This clonotype appeared a few times. This rearrangement joins TRBV29-1 to TRBJ2-7, with a tentative D call TRBD1 (5 bases). CDR1 and CDR2 from the germline V gene are SQVTM and ANQGSEA. V shed 6 bases and J shed 3 bases, with 9 bases lying between them. The CDR3 totals 11 residues. CDR3 sequence reads: CSVAQGYEQYF. In DNA form, the CDR3 reads TGCAGCGTGGCCCAGGGCTACGAGCAGTACTTC.

This chain connects TRBV12-3 or TRBV12-4 to TRBJ2-1; D gene uncertain. The CDR3 covers 15 residues. The germline V and J ends were trimmed by 5 bases and 6 bases, with 17 bases remaining between them. The CDR3 is CASSLPLRGGNEQFF. For the CDR3, the DNA is TGTGCCAGCAGTCTGCCGCTAAGAGGTGGCAATGAGCAGTTCTTC.

The rearrangement uses TRBV18 and TRBJ2-3; D might be TRBD2 (5 bases). This CDR3 has 16 amino acids. V was cut by 2 bases and J by 4 bases, with 16 bases left in between. Germline CDR1 KGHSH, CDR2 LQKENI. The CDR3 DNA follows: TGTGCCAGCTCACCAAGCGCGGGCCTATCACCAGATACGCAGTATTTT. Translating it yields CASSPSAGLSPDTQYF.

The chain uses TRBV24-1 and TRBJ1-2; 9 bases align to TRBD1. Trimming cost V 3 bases and J 5 bases; bases outside gene matches: 6. CDR1 and CDR2 (germline): KGHDR, SFDVKD. CDR3 length equals 15 residues. The chain's CDR3 is CATSDPGTGRYGYTF. CDR3 DNA sequence: TGTGCCACCAGTGATCCCGGGACAGGGCGGTATGGCTACACCTTC.

This clonotype was seen only a few times. The rearrangement links TRBV10-3 to TRBJ2-5, with 8 bases that match TRBD1. V lost 2 bases and J lost 4; bases outside the gene matches: 6. Germline-derived CDR1 and CDR2 are ENHRY and SYGVKD. This CDR3 has 15 amino acids. The DNA of the CDR3 is TGTGCCATCAGTGAGGCCCCAGGGGGCCGAGAGACCCAGTACTTC. Translated: CAISEAPGGRETQYF.